Sequencing of this TCR beta chain was carried out in a study of blood T cell repertoires in COVID-19. Study-level information: Sources were T cells, B-cell-depleted T cells, or PBMCs; the material itself was cDNA or gDNA.

Original methodology: Reference gene primer amplification in the assay estimated nucleated cell counts. Profiled with immunoSEQ multiplex PCR; TCRdb holds only in-frame clones, not every one. The V and J calls and clone size are taken from that table; D and trimming were inferred from the DNA. The sample carries approximately 70,000 clones, approximately 90% recorded once. The germline gives CDR1 MNHNY, CDR2 SVGAGI (reference sequence). CDR3 length: 15 amino acids. The V and J ends lost 6 bases and 3 bases, in that order; junction bases with no gene match: 4. What was sequenced was peripheral blood. This receptor was taken from a woman in her seventies with acute or convalescent COVID-19. The rearrangement links TRBV6-6 to TRBJ2-1; 11 bases are a match to TRBD2. In nucleotides, the CDR3 is TGTGCCAGCAGCCAGCTAGCGGGGGGCTACAATGAGCAGTTCTTC. Protein: CASSQLAGGYNEQFF.